This entry lists 14 T cell receptor beta chains sequenced from one sample in a study of blood T cell repertoires in COVID-19. Generated by immunoSEQ multiplex PCR, the TCRdb table keeps only in-frame clones and is missing some. This sample has around 140,000 clones, with over 70% found just once. Sequencing used peripheral blood. The receptors were gathered from a woman aged 50 to 65 with acute or convalescent COVID-19.

This rearrangement joins TRBV24-1 to TRBJ2-5; TRBD2 matches 9 bases. J lost 5 bases, V lost 4 bases, and 10 bases had no gene match. This CDR3 has 16 amino acids. Germline CDR1 KGHDR, CDR2 SFDVKD. The chain's CDR3 is CATSDSPRTSAETQYF. The CDR3 region has the DNA TGTGCCACCAGTGACTCTCCTCGGACTAGCGCGGAGACCCAGTACTTC.

The chain recombines TRBV24-1 with TRBJ2-2; D is perhaps TRBD1 (5 bases). Per germline, CDR1 KGHDR and CDR2 SFDVKD. V was shortened by 10 bases and J by 6 bases, with 14 bases between the two germline ends. The CDR3 consists of 13 residues. The CDR3 loop is CATSRVLSGELFF. CDR3 nucleotides: TGTGCCACAAGCAGGGTACTCTCCGGGGAGCTGTTTTTT.

V gene TRBV28 combines with J gene TRBJ2-3, with 11 bases lining up with TRBD2. Germline V lookup: CDR1 MDHEN, CDR2 SYDVKM. With 7 bases clipped from V and 6 bases from J, the junction kept 9 bases outside the gene matches. The CDR3 sequence is 15 residues long. The CDR3, as DNA: TGTGCCAGCACCTTAGCGGGGGGGCCGCCCGATACGCAGTATTTT. Protein sequence: CASTLAGGPPDTQYF.

The V and J genes are TRBV19 and TRBJ1-1; D gene ambiguous. Germline V gene lookup returns CDR1 LNHDA and CDR2 SQIVND (reference sequence). This CDR3 region has 13 residues. Trimming removed 5 bases from V and 2 bases from J, with 9 bases in between. The chain's CDR3 is CASSWAPNTEAFF. In DNA form, the CDR3 reads TGTGCCAGTAGTTGGGCCCCTAACACTGAAGCTTTCTTT. Variable domain in full (rest from reference TRBV19 and TRBJ1-1): DGGITQSPKYLFRKEGQNVTLSCEQNLNHDAMYWYRQDPGQGLRLIYYSQIVNDFQKGDIAEGYSVSREKKESFPLTVTSAQKNPTAFYLCASSWAPNTEAFFGQGTRLTVV.

The chain has TRBV2 and TRBJ1-2; D is perhaps TRBD1 (5 bases). Germline V CDR1 and CDR2: SNHLY, FYNNEI. This CDR3 comprises 14 residues. Trimming took off 3 bases at V and 8 bases at J, with 16 bases between the two ends. The CDR3 nucleotides are TGTGCCAGCAGTGACAGGATAACAGGTTCCGGCTACACCTTC. Translated, it gives CASSDRITGSGYTF.

The chain has TRBV6-5 and TRBJ1-2; D gene uncertain. This CDR3 is 11 amino acids long. V was shortened by 8 bases and J by 0 bases, with 4 bases between the two germline ends. In germline, CDR1 is MNHEY, CDR2 SVGAGI. CDR3 region: CASSSNYGYTF. CDR3 DNA sequence: TGTGCCAGCTCCTCTAACTATGGCTACACCTTC.

The J gene is TRBJ1-2, the V gene TRBV5-1, with TRBD1 identical over 7 bases. The germline V gene encodes CDR1 SGHRS and CDR2 YFSETQ. This CDR3 contains 14 residues. Losses at the gene ends were 4 bases for V and 7 bases for J; bases not matched to a gene: 10. For the CDR3, the DNA is TGCGCCAGCAGCCCCGGGACAGAGGGGGGTGGCTACACCTTC. Translated: CASSPGTEGGGYTF.

The chain employs TRBV3-1 (or the pseudogene TRBV3-2) and TRBJ2-1, with a tentative D call TRBD2 (7 bases). Germline V gives CDR1 LGHDT, CDR2 YNNKEL (reference sequence). The V end lost 1 base, the J end lost 4 bases, and 14 bases lay between the germline ends. The CDR3 is made up of 16 amino acids. The CDR3 nucleotides are TGTGCCAGCAGCCAAGCCTCGGGGGGCACGTACAATGAGCAGTTCTTC. It codes for CASSQASGGTYNEQFF.

The chain uses TRBV7-3 and TRBJ2-1; D is undetermined. Looked up from germline, CDR1 is SGHTA and CDR2 is FQGTGA. This CDR3 has 13 amino acids. Trimming left V 5 bases short and J 0 bases short, with 5 bases between. This chain's CDR3 is CASSGSSYNEQFF. The DNA for the CDR3 is TGTGCCAGCAGCGGTAGCTCCTACAATGAGCAGTTCTTC.

This chain uses TRBV6-5 with TRBJ1-5; 7 bases align to TRBD1. CDR3 length: 14 amino acids. Germline trimming cut 6 bases from V and 3 bases from J; bases unmatched to any gene: 5. Germline CDR1 is MNHEY and CDR2 is SVGAGI. In nucleotides, the CDR3 is TGTGCCAGCAGGCGACAGGGCAACAATCAGCCCCAGCATTTT. Translating gives CASRRQGNNQPQHF.

The V call is TRBV6-5, the J call TRBJ1-2; no clear D. The germline gives CDR1 MNHEY, CDR2 SVGAGI. V dropped 8 bases and J dropped 8 bases, with 18 bases sitting between them. This CDR3 spans 13 amino acids. The CDR3 here is CASRRSSRWGYTF. In DNA form, the CDR3 reads TGTGCCAGCCGAAGGAGCTCACGATGGGGCTACACCTTC.

The chain employs TRBV6-2 or TRBV6-3 and TRBJ2-1; TRBD2 agrees at 9 bases. The V gene end was trimmed by 0 bases and the J gene end by 6 bases; junction bases not matched to a gene: 6. The CDR3 length is 16 residues. Per the germline V gene, CDR1 is MNHEY and CDR2 is SVGEGT. Here the CDR3 reads CASSYSMTSGVNEQFF. In nucleotides, the CDR3 is TGTGCCAGCAGTTACTCGATGACTAGCGGCGTCAATGAGCAGTTCTTC.

The rearrangement joins TRBV7-2 to TRBJ1-5; 7 positions match TRBD1. Germline trimming cut 3 bases from V and 4 bases from J; bases unmatched to any gene: 6. The germline gives CDR1 SGHTA, CDR2 FQGNSA. The CDR3 covers 15 residues. The CDR3 DNA sequence: TGTGCCAGCAGCTTCTACGGGACAGAGAATCAGCCCCAGCATTTT. Amino acids: CASSFYGTENQPQHF. Full variable domain (remainder filled in from reference TRBV7-2 and TRBJ1-5): GAGVSQSPSNKVTEKGKDVELRCDPISGHTALYWYRQSLGQGLEFLIYFQGNSAPDKSGLPSDRFSAERTGGSVSTLTIQRTQQEDSAVYLCASSFYGTENQPQHFGDGTRLSIL.

This rearrangement joins TRBV6-6 to TRBJ2-7; possible D gene TRBD1, 5 bases. Germline CDR1 is MNHNY and CDR2 is SVGAGI (reference sequence). CDR3 length equals 15 residues. V lost 2 bases to trimming and J lost 3 bases, with 14 bases between them. The CDR3 DNA reads TGTGCCAGCAGTTACGAGATCCAGGGCTTCTACGAGCAGTACTTC. This gives the protein CASSYEIQGFYEQYF.